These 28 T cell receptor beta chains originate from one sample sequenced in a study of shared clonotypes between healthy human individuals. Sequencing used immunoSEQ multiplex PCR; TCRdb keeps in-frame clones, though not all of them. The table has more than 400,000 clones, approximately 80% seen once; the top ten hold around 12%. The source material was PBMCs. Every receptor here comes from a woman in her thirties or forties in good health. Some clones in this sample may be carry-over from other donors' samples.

The chain's CDR3 is CSVGGADGETQYF. CDR3 bases: TGCAGCGTTGGAGGGGCAGATGGAGAGACCCAGTACTTC. V and J are TRBV29-1 and TRBJ2-5, with D possibly called TRBD1 or TRBD2 (5 bases each). CDR1 and CDR2 (germline): SQVTM, ANQGSEA. The CDR3 length is 13 residues. Trimming removed 4 bases from V and 4 bases from J, with 13 bases in between. The full variable domain, in which reference TRBV29-1 and TRBJ2-5 provide the parts outside the CDR3, is SAVISQKPSRDICQRGTSLTIQCQVDSQVTMMFWYRQQPGQSLTLIATANQGSEATYESGFVIDKFPISRPNLTFSTLTVSNMSPEDSSIYLCSVGGADGETQYFGPGTRLLVL.

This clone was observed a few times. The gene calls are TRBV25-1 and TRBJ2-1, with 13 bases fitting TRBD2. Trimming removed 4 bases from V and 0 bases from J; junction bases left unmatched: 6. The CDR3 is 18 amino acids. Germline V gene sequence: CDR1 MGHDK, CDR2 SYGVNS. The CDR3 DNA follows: TGTGCCAGCAGTGGCCCGACTAGCGGGAGGAGCTCCTACAATGAGCAGTTCTTC. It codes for CASSGPTSGRSSYNEQFF.

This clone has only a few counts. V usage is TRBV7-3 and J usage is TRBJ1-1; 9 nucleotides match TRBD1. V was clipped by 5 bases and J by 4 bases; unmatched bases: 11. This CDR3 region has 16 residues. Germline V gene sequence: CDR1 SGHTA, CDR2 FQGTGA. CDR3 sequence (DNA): TGTGCCAGCAGCCCAGGACAGGGGATCGTCGGCACTGAAGCTTTCTTT. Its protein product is CASSPGQGIVGTEAFF.

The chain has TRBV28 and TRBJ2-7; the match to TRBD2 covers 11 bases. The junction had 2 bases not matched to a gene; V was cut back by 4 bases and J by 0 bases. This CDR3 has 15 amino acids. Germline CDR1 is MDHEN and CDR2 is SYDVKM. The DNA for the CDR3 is TGTGCCAGCAGTTCTAGCGGGAGGTTCTCCTACGAGCAGTACTTC. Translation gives CASSSSGRFSYEQYF.

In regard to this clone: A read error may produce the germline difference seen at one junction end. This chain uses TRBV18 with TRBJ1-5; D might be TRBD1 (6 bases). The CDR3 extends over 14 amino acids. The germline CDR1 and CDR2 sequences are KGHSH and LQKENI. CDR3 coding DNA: TGTGTCAGCTCACCACGGACAGGCAATCAGCCCCAGCATTTT. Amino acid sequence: CVSSPRTGNQPQHF. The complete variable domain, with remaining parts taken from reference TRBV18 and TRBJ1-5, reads NAGVMQNPRHLVRRRGQEARLRCSPMKGHSHVYWYRQLPEEGLKFMVYLQKENIIDESGMPKERFSAEFPKEGPSILRIQQVVRGDSAAYFCVSSPRTGNQPQHFGDGTRLSIL.

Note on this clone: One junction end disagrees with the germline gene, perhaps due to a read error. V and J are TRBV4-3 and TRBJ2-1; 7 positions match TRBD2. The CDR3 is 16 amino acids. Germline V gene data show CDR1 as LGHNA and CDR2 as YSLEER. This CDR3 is CASSQAGLEGYNGQFF. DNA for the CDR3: TGCGCCAGCAGCCAAGCTGGACTAGAGGGGTACAATGGGCAGTTCTTC.

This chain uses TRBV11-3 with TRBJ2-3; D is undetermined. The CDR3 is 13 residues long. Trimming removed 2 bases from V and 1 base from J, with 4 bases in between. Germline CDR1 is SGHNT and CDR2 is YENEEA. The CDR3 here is CASSLKGTDTQYF. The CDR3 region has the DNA TGTGCCAGCAGCTTAAAAGGCACAGATACGCAGTATTTT.

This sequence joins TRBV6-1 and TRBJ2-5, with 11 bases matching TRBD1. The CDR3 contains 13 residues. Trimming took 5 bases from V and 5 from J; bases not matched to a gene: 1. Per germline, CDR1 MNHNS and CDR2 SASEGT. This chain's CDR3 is CASSWDRGETQYF. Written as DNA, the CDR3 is TGTGCCAGCAGTTGGGACAGGGGGGAGACCCAGTACTTC.

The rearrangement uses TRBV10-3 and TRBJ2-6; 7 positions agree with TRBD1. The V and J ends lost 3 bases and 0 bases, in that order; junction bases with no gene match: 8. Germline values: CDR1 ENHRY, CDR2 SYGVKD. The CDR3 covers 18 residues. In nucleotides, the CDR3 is TGTGCCATCAGTGAAACGGGACAGCCCTCCTCTGGGGCCAACGTCCTGACTTTC. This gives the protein CAISETGQPSSGANVLTF.

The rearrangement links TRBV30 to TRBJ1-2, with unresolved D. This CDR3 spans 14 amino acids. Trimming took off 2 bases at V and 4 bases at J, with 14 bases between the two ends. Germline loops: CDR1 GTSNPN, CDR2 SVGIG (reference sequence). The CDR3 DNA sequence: TGTGCCTGGAGTATGCATAGAGGCTCCTATGGCTACACCTTC. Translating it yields CAWSMHRGSYGYTF.

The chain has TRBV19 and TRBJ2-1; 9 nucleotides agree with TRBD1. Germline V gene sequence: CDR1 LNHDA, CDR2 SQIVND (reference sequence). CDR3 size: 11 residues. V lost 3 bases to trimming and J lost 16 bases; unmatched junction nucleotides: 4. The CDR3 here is CASSIRDRVFF. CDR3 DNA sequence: TGTGCCAGTAGTATCCGGGACAGGGTTTTCTTC.

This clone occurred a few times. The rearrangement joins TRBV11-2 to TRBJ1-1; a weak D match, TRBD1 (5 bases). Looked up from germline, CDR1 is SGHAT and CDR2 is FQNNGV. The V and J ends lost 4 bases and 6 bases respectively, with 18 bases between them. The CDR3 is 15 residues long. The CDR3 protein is CASSSRTSPSPEAFF. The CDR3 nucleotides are TGTGCCAGCAGCTCTCGGACAAGTCCTTCACCTGAAGCTTTCTTT. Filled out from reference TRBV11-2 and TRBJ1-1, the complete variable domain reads EAGVAQSPRYKIIEKRQSVAFWCNPISGHATLYWYQQILGQGPKLLIQFQNNGVVDDSQLPKDRFSAERLKGVDSTLKIQPAKLEDSAVYLCASSSRTSPSPEAFFGQGTRLTVV.

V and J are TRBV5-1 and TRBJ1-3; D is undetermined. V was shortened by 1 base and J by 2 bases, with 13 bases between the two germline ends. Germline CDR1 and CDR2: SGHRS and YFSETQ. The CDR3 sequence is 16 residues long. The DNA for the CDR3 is TGCGCCAGCAGCTTGTCTTCCGGGAGCCCTGGAAACACCATATATTTT. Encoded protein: CASSLSSGSPGNTIYF.

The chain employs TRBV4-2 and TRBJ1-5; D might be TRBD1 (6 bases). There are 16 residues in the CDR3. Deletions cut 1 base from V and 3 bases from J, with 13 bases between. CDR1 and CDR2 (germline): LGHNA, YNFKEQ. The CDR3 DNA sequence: TGTGCCAGCAGCCAAGTTTGGGGGGGCTCCAATCAGCCCCAGCATTTT. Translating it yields CASSQVWGGSNQPQHF.

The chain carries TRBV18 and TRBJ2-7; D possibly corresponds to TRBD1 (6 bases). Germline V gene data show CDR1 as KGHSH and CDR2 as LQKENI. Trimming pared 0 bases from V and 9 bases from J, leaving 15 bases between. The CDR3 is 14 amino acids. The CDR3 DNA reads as TGTGCCAGCTCACCACCACAGGGCTCCCGTCGGCAGTACTTC. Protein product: CASSPPQGSRRQYF. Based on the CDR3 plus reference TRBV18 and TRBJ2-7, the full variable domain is NAGVMQNPRHLVRRRGQEARLRCSPMKGHSHVYWYRQLPEEGLKFMVYLQKENIIDESGMPKERFSAEFPKEGPSILRIQQVVRGDSAAYFCASSPPQGSRRQYFGPGTRLTVT.

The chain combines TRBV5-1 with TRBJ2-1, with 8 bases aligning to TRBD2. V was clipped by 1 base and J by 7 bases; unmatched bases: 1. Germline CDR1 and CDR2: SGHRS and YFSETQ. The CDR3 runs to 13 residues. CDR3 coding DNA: TGCGCCAGCAGCTTGTCGGGAGGGAATGAGCAGTTCTTC. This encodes CASSLSGGNEQFF.

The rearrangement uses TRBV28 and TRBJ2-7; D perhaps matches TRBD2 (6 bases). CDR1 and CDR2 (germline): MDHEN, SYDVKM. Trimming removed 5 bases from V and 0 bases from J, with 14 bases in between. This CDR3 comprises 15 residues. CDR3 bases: TGTGCCAGCAGTCCAACTAGCCCCAGCTCCTACGAGCAGTACTTC. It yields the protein CASSPTSPSSYEQYF.

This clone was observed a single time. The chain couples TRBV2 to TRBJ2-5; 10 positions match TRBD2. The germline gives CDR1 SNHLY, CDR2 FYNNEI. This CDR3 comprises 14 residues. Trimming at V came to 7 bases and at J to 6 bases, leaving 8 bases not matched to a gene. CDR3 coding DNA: TGTGCCAGCACGGTAGCGGGAGGTATAAAGACCCAGTACTTC. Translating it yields CASTVAGGIKTQYF. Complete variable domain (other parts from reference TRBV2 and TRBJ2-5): EPEVTQTPSHQVTQMGQEVILRCVPISNHLYFYWYRQILGQKVEFLVSFYNNEISEKSEIFDDQFSVERPDGSNFTLKIRSTKLEDSAMYFCASTVAGGIKTQYFGPGTRLLVL.

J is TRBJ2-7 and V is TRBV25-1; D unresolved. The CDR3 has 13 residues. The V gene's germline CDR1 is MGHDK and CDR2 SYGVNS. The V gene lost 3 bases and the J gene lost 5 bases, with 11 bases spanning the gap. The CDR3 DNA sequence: TGTGCCAGCAGTGAGGGAAGCGTCCACGAGCAGTACTTC. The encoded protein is CASSEGSVHEQYF.

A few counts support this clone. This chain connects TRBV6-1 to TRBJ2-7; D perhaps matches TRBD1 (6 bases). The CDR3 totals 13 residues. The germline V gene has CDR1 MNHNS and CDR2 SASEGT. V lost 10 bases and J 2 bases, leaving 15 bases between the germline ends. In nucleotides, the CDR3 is TGTGCCACCGGGAACAGGGTGGCCTACGAGCAGTACTTC. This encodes CATGNRVAYEQYF.

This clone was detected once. CDR3 in DNA: TGTGCCAGCAGCGGACTAGCGGGAATCAATGAGCAGTTCTTC. As protein: CASSGLAGINEQFF. This chain joins TRBV28 and TRBJ2-1; 12 bases line up with TRBD2. Germline trimming cut 6 bases from V and 6 bases from J; bases unmatched to any gene: 3. CDR3 length equals 14 residues. Germline-derived CDR1 and CDR2 are MDHEN and SYDVKM.

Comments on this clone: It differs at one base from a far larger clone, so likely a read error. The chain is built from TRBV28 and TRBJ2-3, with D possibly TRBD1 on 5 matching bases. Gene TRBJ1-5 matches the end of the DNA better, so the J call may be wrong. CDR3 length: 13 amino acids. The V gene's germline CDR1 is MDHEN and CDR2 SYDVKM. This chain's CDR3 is CASSLALTDTQHF. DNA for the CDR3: TGTGCCAGCAGTTTAGCGTTGACAGATACGCAGCATTTT.

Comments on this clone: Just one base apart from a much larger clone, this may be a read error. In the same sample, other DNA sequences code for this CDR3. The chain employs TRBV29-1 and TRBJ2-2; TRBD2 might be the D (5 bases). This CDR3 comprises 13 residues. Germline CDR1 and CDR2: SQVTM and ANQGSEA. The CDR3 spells CSVDGRNTGELFF. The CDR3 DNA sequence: TGCAGCGTTGACGGGCGGAACACCGGGGAGCTATTTTTT.

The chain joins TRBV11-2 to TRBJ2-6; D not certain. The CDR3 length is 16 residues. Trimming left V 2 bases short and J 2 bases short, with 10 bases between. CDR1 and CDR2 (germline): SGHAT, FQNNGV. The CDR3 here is CASSLFGDPGANVLTF. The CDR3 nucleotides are TGTGCCAGCAGCTTATTTGGGGATCCTGGGGCCAACGTCCTGACTTTC.

CDR3 protein: CASSPGHRQELGNGYTF. In DNA, the CDR3 is TGTGCCAGCAGTCCGGGACACCGACAAGAATTGGGAAATGGCTACACCTTC. The chain employs TRBV28 and TRBJ1-2; the D gene is possibly TRBD1 (6 bases). CDR3 length: 17 amino acids. V gave up 5 bases and J gave up 6 bases, with 25 bases separating them. CDR1 and CDR2 from the germline V gene are MDHEN and SYDVKM.

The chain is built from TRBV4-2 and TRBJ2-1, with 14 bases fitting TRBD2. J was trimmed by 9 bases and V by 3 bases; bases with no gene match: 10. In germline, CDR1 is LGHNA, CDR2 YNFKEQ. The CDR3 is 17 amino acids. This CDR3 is CASSQLPGLAGAGEQFF. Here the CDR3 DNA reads TGTGCCAGCAGCCAGCTCCCGGGACTAGCGGGAGCGGGTGAGCAGTTCTTC.

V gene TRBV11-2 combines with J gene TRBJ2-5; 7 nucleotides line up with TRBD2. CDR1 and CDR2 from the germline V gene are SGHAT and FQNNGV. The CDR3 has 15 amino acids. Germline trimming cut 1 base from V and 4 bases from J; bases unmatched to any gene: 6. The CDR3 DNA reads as TGTGCCAGCAGCTTAGCTGGCGGGAGAGGAGAGACCCAGTACTTC. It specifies CASSLAGGRGETQYF. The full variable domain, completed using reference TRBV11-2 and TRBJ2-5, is EAGVAQSPRYKIIEKRQSVAFWCNPISGHATLYWYQQILGQGPKLLIQFQNNGVVDDSQLPKDRFSAERLKGVDSTLKIQPAKLEDSAVYLCASSLAGGRGETQYFGPGTRLLVL.

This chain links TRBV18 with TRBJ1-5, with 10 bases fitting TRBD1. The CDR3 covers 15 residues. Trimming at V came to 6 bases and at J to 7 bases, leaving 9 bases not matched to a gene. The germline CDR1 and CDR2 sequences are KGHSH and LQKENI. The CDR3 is CASSLGQGVGQPQHF. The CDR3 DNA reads TGTGCCAGCTCTCTCGGACAGGGGGTCGGGCAGCCCCAGCATTTT.